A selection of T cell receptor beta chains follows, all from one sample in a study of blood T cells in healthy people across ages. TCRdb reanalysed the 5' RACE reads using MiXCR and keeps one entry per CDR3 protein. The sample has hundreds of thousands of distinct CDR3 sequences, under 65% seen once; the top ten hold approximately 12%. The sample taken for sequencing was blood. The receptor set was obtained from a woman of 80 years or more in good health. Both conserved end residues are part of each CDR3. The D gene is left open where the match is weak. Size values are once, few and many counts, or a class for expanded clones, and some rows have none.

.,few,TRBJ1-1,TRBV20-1,TGCAGTGCTAGAGATCGGGGGCCCACTGAAGCTTTCTTT,CSARDRGPTEAFF
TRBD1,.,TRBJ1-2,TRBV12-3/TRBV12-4,TGTGCCAGCAGTAGGGGGTGGAGGGGGCTAAATGGCTACACCTTC,CASSRGWRGLNGYTF
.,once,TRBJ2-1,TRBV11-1,TGTGCCAGCAGCTCTTCCACAGGGCCTTACAATGAGCAGTTCTTC,CASSSSTGPYNEQFF
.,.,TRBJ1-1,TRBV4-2,TGTGCCAGCAGCCAAGATAGGGCCCAGGCTTTCTTT,CASSQDRAQAFF
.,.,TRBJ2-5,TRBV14,TGTGCCAGCAGCCCAGGGAGACAGACCCAGTACTTC,CASSPGRQTQYF
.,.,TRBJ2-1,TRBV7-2,TGTGCCAGCAGCTCCCCCACGGCGGGATCTGAGCAGTTCTTC,CASSSPTAGSEQFF
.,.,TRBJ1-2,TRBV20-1,TGCAGTGCTAGCGGGGGGGCCCGGGGCTATGGCTACACCTTC,CSASGGARGYGYTF
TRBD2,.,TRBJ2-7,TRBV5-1,TGTGCCAGCAGTGCATCCGGGACTAGTTACGAGCAGTACTTC,CASSASGTSYEQYF
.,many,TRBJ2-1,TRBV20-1,TGCAGTTCTAAGAAGTACAATGAGCAGTTCTTC,CSSKKYNEQFF
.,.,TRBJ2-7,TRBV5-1,TGCGCCAGCAGCCCCCAGGCCCTATCCTACGAGCGGTACTTC,CASSPQALSYERYF
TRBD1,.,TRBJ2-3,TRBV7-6,TGTGCCAGCAGCTCTCGGTTCCAGACAGGGTTGGATACGCAGTATTTT,CASSSRFQTGLDTQYF
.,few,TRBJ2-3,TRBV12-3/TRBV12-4,TGTGCCAGCAGTTTATCGGTGGAGGATACGCAGTATTTT,CASSLSVEDTQYF
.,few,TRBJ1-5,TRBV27,TGTGCCAGCAGTTTCCAGACCCATCAGCCCCAGCATTTT,CASSFQTHQPQHF
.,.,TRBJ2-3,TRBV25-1,TGTGCCAGCAGTGGGGCTAGCGAAGATACGCAGTATTTT,CASSGASEDTQYF
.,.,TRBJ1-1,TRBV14,TGTGCCAGCAGCCAAGTTTTCGGCAGCAACATGAACACTGAAGCTTTCTTT,CASSQVFGSNMNTEAFF
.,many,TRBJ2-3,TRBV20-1,TGCAGTGCTAGGGTCGAAGCACCAGATACGCAGTATTTT,CSARVEAPDTQYF